This T cell receptor beta chain was identified in a study of cytomegalovirus exposure and HLA in healthy donors. Trimming cost V 10 bases and J 7 bases; bases outside gene matches: 16. The CDR3 runs 15 residues. CDR1 KGHSH and CDR2 LQKENI come from the germline V gene. PCR primers comprised 60 Vbeta and 13 Jbeta primers. The method was immunoSEQ multiplex PCR; TCRdb's version includes in-frame clones alone and lacks a portion of them. This table holds about 130,000 clones, about four fifths found once. When sampled, the donors appeared nominally healthy, though they likely had unrecorded immune exposures.

The sequencing sample was made of PBMCs. The rearrangement joins TRBV18 to TRBJ2-5, with 9 nucleotides matching TRBD2. The clonotype was recovered from a male donor in good health and CMV-seropositive. The CDR3 sequence is CATALLAGSKGTQYF. The CDR3 DNA reads TGTGCCACCGCTCTTCTAGCGGGATCCAAGGGGACCCAGTACTTC.